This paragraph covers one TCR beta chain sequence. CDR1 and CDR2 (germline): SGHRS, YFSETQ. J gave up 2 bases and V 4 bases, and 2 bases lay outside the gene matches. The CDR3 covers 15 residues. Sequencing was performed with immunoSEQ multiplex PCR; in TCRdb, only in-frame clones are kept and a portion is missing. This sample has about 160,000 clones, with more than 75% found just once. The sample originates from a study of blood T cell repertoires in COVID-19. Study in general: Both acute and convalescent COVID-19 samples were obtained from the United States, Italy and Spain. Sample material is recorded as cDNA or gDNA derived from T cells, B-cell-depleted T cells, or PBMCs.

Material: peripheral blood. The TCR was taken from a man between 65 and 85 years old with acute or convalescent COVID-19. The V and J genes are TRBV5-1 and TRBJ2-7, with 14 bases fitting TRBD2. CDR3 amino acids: CASSTGLAGAYEQYF. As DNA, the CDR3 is TGCGCCAGCAGCACGGGACTAGCGGGAGCCTACGAGCAGTACTTC.